This entry lists 10 T cell receptor beta chains sequenced from one sample in a study of blood T cell repertoires in COVID-19. This table comes from immunoSEQ multiplex PCR, and its TCRdb copy is limited to in-frame clones, with some not included. The table records tens of thousands of clones, 82% of them present only once. Sequenced sample: peripheral blood. These receptors were obtained from a man in his forties with acute or convalescent COVID-19.

The rearrangement uses TRBV6-5 and TRBJ2-3, with 8 positions matching TRBD1. The CDR3 is made up of 14 amino acids. Trimming cost V 7 bases and J 1 base; bases outside gene matches: 4. Per germline, CDR1 MNHEY and CDR2 SVGAGI. The CDR3 DNA sequence: TGTGCCAGCACCATGGACAGGGGCACAGATACGCAGTATTTT. Its protein product is CASTMDRGTDTQYF.

The rearrangement links TRBV10-3 to TRBJ1-1, with D possibly matching TRBD1 (6 bases). This CDR3 contains 13 residues. The germline V and J ends were trimmed by 4 bases and 2 bases, with 8 bases remaining between them. Germline assignment: CDR1 ENHRY and CDR2 SYGVKD. The CDR3 sequence is CAISAQGNTEAFF. The CDR3 nucleotides are TGTGCCATCAGTGCACAGGGAAACACTGAAGCTTTCTTT.

V is TRBV6-4 and J is TRBJ2-4; 12 nucleotides line up with TRBD2. V trimming: 10 bases; J trimming: 3 bases; junction bases outside the gene matches: 16. CDR1 and CDR2 from the germline V gene are MRHNA and SNTAGT. The CDR3 covers 18 residues. For the CDR3, the DNA is TGTGCCACCCCGCCCGCTAGCGGGGGGGCCTTGGTCAAAAACATTCAGTACTTC. Amino acid sequence: CATPPASGGALVKNIQYF.

The chain employs TRBV7-3 and TRBJ2-5; 10 bases map to TRBD1. CDR3 length: 14 residues. Trimming cost V 5 bases and J 4 bases; bases outside gene matches: 4. CDR1 and CDR2 from the germline V gene are SGHTA and FQGTGA. The CDR3 DNA reads as TGTGCCAGCAGCCGCGGGGACAGGGGAGAGACCCAGTACTTC. The encoded protein is CASSRGDRGETQYF.

The chain combines TRBV12-3 or TRBV12-4 with TRBJ1-1, with TRBD1 identical over 7 bases. V trimming: 4 bases; J trimming: 6 bases; junction bases outside the gene matches: 5. This CDR3 has 13 residues. The CDR3 DNA follows: TGTGCCAGCAGTTCGACAGGGAGAGCTGAAGCTTTCTTT. Translating gives CASSSTGRAEAFF.

This chain links TRBV5-1 with TRBJ2-7; 9 nucleotides line up with TRBD2. J lost 2 bases, V lost 3 bases, and 6 bases had no gene match. CDR1 and CDR2 (germline): SGHRS, YFSETQ. The CDR3 consists of 15 residues. The CDR3 bases are TGCGCCAGCAGCTCCCTAGCGGGGAGCACCTACGAGCAGTACTTC. Residues: CASSSLAGSTYEQYF.

The chain combines TRBV10-1 with TRBJ2-7; 7 nucleotides agree with TRBD2. V was pared by 2 bases and J by 3 bases, with 7 bases of the junction left unmatched. The length of the CDR3 is 15 residues. Germline V gives CDR1 WNHNN, CDR2 SYGVQD (reference sequence). This CDR3 is CASSEGGEGNYEQYF. CDR3 DNA sequence: TGCGCCAGCAGTGAGGGTGGGGAGGGGAACTACGAGCAGTACTTC.

The V gene is TRBV28, the J gene TRBJ2-1; D is undetermined. Germline CDR1 is MDHEN and CDR2 is SYDVKM. Trimming stripped 7 bases from V and 5 bases from J, with 6 bases between. This CDR3 has 11 amino acids. The CDR3 nucleotides read TGTGCCAGCAATCTTGACAATGAGCAGTTCTTC. Translation gives CASNLDNEQFF.

This chain links TRBV18 with TRBJ1-5; 8 positions match TRBD1. The germline V gene has CDR1 KGHSH and CDR2 LQKENI. V gave up 2 bases and J gave up 3 bases; unmatched junction bases: 3. This CDR3 region has 15 residues. The CDR3 region has the DNA TGTGCCAGCTCACCAGGACAGGGACCCAATCAGCCCCAGCATTTT. Protein: CASSPGQGPNQPQHF.

V usage is TRBV6-5 and J usage is TRBJ1-2; D not certain. Germline assignment: CDR1 MNHEY and CDR2 SVGAGI. Trimming removed 6 bases at V and 0 bases at J, with 11 bases between. CDR3 length: 14 amino acids. CDR3 sequence (DNA): TGTGCCAGCAGAAAAGTGGGAGCTAACTATGGCTACACCTTC. This gives the protein CASRKVGANYGYTF.